These T cell receptor beta chains were read from a single sample in a study of tumor-infiltrating lymphocytes in primary liver carcinoma. TCRdb reanalysed the multiplex PCR reads using MiXCR and keeps one entry per CDR3 protein. The data contain about 75,000 distinct CDR3 sequences, roughly two thirds of them seen just once; the ten biggest clones take up 26%. The source material was tumor-adjacent normal liver tissue. These receptors were collected from a man between 40 and 49 years old with primary liver carcinoma and hepatitis B virus infection. Both conserved end residues are part of each CDR3. A D gene is named only where the DNA matches it firmly. Size is omitted from some rows. Given values are once, few, many or a class for expanded clones.

TRBV12-3/TRBV12-4,once,15,.,TRBJ1-5,TGTGCCAGCACGCGGGGCACCGTAATAAAACAGCCCCAGCATTTT,CASTRGTVIKQPQHF
TRBV6-1,.,15,.,TRBJ1-2,TGTGCCAGCAGTGAATCGGATGGTTTGCACAATGGCTACACCTTC,CASSESDGLHNGYTF
TRBV6-5,many,13,.,TRBJ1-2,TGTGCCAGCAGTAGTTCCAAAGTCTATGGCTACACCTTC,CASSSSKVYGYTF
TRBV11-2,.,13,.,TRBJ2-1,TGTGCCAGTAGCTCTGAGGCTAGTTATGAGCAGTTCTTC,CASSSEASYEQFF
TRBV11-2,.,14,.,TRBJ1-2,TGTGCCAGCAGCTTGGGGACAAGGCGATTTCGCCACACCTTC,CASSLGTRRFRHTF
TRBV5-4,.,15,.,TRBJ2-1,TGTGCCAGCAACTTGGCGGGGGCGCGCCCCAATGAGCAGCTCTTC,CASNLAGARPNEQLF
TRBV29-1,.,11,.,TRBJ2-2,TGCAGCGTCAAGGGGAACGGGGAGCCGTTTTTT,CSVKGNGEPFF
TRBV10-3,.,13,.,TRBJ2-7,TGTGCCATCTGTGAGGTTCCTAGCTACGGGCAGTACTTC,CAICEVPSYGQYF
TRBV12-3/TRBV12-4,.,13,.,TRBJ1-1,TGTGCCAGCAGTCTGAGGACGTTCACTGACGCTTTCTTT,CASSLRTFTDAFF
TRBV28,.,15,TRBD1,TRBJ2-7,TGTGCCAACGGTTACGGACAGGGACCGGCCTACGAGCAGTACTTC,CANGYGQGPAYEQYF
TRBV5-1,.,16,.,TRBJ2-2,TGCGCCAGCAGCTTGGAAGCAGGGGAGCTTACCGGGGAGCTGTTTTTT,CASSLEAGELTGELFF
TRBV11-2,.,17,.,TRBJ2-3,TGTGCCAGCAGCTCCTTGCCCCTAAGCGAGTGTACAGATACGCAGTATTTT,CASSSLPLSECTDTQYF
TRBV29-1,.,14,TRBD1,TRBJ1-3,TGCAGCGCCGGACAGGGGGTCTCCGGAAATACCATATATTTT,CSAGQGVSGNTIYF
TRBV6-2/TRBV6-3,.,13,.,TRBJ2-2,TGTCCCAACAGTCCGCAGGGTGGCGGGGAGCTGTTTTTT,CPNSPQGGGELFF
TRBV7-9,.,13,.,TRBJ2-7,TGTGTCAGCACTTCAGGGGAGGTCTACGAGCGGTACTTC,CVSTSGEVYERYF
TRBV11-2,once,17,TRBD2,TRBJ2-2,TGTGTCAGCAGCCTAGATAACGGGAGGACGAACACCGGGGAGCTGTTTTTT,CVSSLDNGRTNTGELFF
TRBV29-1,.,15,TRBD1,TRBJ1-1,TGCAGCGGGGGACAGGAAGGCTATCAGAACACTGAAACTTTCTTT,CSGGQEGYQNTETFF
TRBV29-1,.,13,.,TRBJ2-1,TGCAGAGTTGAAGTTTCGGGTCTCGGTGAGCAGTTCTTC,CRVEVSGLGEQFF
TRBV4-2,.,16,TRBD2,TRBJ2-7,TGTGCCAGCGGCCAAGCGGCTAGCGGGATTTCCTACGATCAGTACTTC,CASGQAASGISYDQYF
TRBV11-2,.,12,TRBD2,TRBJ2-1,TGTGCCAGCAACTCAGACCTAGCGGAGCAATTCTTC,CASNSDLAEQFF
TRBV29-1,.,13,.,TRBJ2-7,TGCAGCGTTAAACTAGAGGGTAACCTCGAGCAGTACTTC,CSVKLEGNLEQYF
TRBV5-4,few,15,.,TRBJ2-4,TGTGCCAGCAGCTCCCCTAGTAGCAACAAAAACATTCAGTACTTC,CASSSPSSNKNIQYF
TRBV4-2,.,16,TRBD2,TRBJ2-3,TGTGCCAGCAGCCAAGAACTAGCGGGAGATGTAGATACGCAGTATTTT,CASSQELAGDVDTQYF
TRBV29-1,.,14,TRBD2,TRBJ2-7,TGCAGCGCCCAGAGGCCAGCGGGAGATTACGAGCAGTACTTC,CSAQRPAGDYEQYF
TRBV4-2,.,19,TRBD2,TRBJ2-2,TGTGCCAGCAGCCAAGGGCACTTGCGGGAGGGCTCGGACACCGGGGAGCTGTTATTC,CASSQGHLREGSDTGELLF
TRBV6-5,.,15,.,TRBJ2-2,TGTGCCAGCAGTTACAAGTACGTCAGGCCCGGGGAGCTGTTTTTT,CASSYKYVRPGELFF
TRBV12-3/TRBV12-4,.,13,.,TRBJ2-7,TGTGCCAGCAGATTACGCAGCTCCTACGAGCAGTACTTT,CASRLRSSYEQYF
TRBV5-1,.,16,TRBD2,TRBJ2-1,TGCACCAGCACCCACGGGCTAGCGGGCATCTACAACGAGCAGTTCTTC,CTSTHGLAGIYNEQFF
TRBV29-1,few,15,TRBD2,TRBJ2-3,TGCAGCGTGGGGGGGGACCAAGCTGCTACAGATACGCAGTATTTT,CSVGGDQAATDTQYF
TRBV4-2,.,15,.,TRBJ1-1,TGTGCCAGCAGCCCTCAACAGGGATCGAACACTGAAGTTTTCTTT,CASSPQQGSNTEVFF
TRBV29-1,few,13,.,TRBJ2-5,TGCAGCGGACAGTGGGCGAAAGTAGAGACCCAGTACTTC,CSGQWAKVETQYF
TRBV11-1,.,14,.,TRBJ2-1,TGTGCCAGGAGCTTGGGAGAGGGAGCCAATGAGCAGTTCTTC,CARSLGEGANEQFF
TRBV28,once,16,.,TRBJ2-4,TGTGCCAGCAGTTTATTAGACAGTCTGTTTAGAAACATTCAGTACTTC,CASSLLDSLFRNIQYF
TRBV7-8,.,18,.,TRBJ2-1,TGTACTAGGAGCCCGCTTGGAGGCTCAGCGGTCTCCTACAATGAGCAGTTCTTC,CTRSPLGGSAVSYNEQFF
TRBV4-2,.,16,.,TRBJ2-5,TGTATCAGCAGCCAAGAGGCCCACCCAGCAGCAGAGACCCAGTACTTC,CISSQEAHPAAETQYF
TRBV28,.,14,TRBD1,TRBJ1-1,TGTGCCAGCAGTTCGGGACAGGGTGAGACTGAAGCTTTCTTT,CASSSGQGETEAFF
TRBV4-3,few,12,.,TRBJ2-7,TGCGCCAGCAACCAGGGAGGGGGAGAGCAGTACTTT,CASNQGGGEQYF
TRBV11-2,.,15,TRBD2,TRBJ2-1,TGTGCCAGCAACCCTCAGCGGGAGGGATTGGGTGAGCAGTTATTC,CASNPQREGLGEQLF
TRBV19,.,16,TRBD2,TRBJ2-1,TGTGCCAGTAGTCGGGATAGCGGGATTCGGGGAAATGAGCAGTTCTTC,CASSRDSGIRGNEQFF
TRBV6-1,.,15,.,TRBJ2-2,TGTGCCTGCAGTGATGGGTCCGGAGACACCGGGGAGCTGTTTTTT,CACSDGSGDTGELFF
TRBV5-1,many,15,TRBD1,TRBJ2-7,TGCGCCAGCAGTTTTGGAGGGACAGGGGGCGGCGAGCAGTACTTC,CASSFGGTGGGEQYF
TRBV29-1,once,10,.,TRBJ1-1,TGCAGCGTACTTAGCACTGAAGCTTTCTTT,CSVLSTEAFF
TRBV11-2,.,14,.,TRBJ2-7,TGTGCCAGCCTGACCCGGGGACTGAGCTACGAGCAGTACTTC,CASLTRGLSYEQYF
TRBV12-3/TRBV12-4,.,15,.,TRBJ2-3,TGTGCCAGCAGTATATGCTCGGGAAACACGGATACGCAGTATTTT,CASSICSGNTDTQYF
TRBV12-3/TRBV12-4,.,14,.,TRBJ1-5,TGTGCCAGCAGCCTCTTCCGGATTGATCAGCCCCAGCATTTT,CASSLFRIDQPQHF
TRBV4-2,.,14,.,TRBJ1-2,TGTGTCAGCAGCGCCTTTGATGGGAACTATGGTTACACCTTC,CVSSAFDGNYGYTF
TRBV6-1,few,12,.,TRBJ2-3,TGTGCCAGCAATGATTGGGCAGATACGCAGTATTTT,CASNDWADTQYF
TRBV11-2,.,15,TRBD2,TRBJ2-5,TGTGCCAGTAGCCTCAACCCGGGACTAGCTGAGACCCGGTACTTC,CASSLNPGLAETRYF
TRBV6-2/TRBV6-3,.,13,.,TRBJ2-4,TGTGCCAGCAGTTACTCCATGACCATCGAATCACACTTC,CASSYSMTIESHF
TRBV6-1,.,16,.,TRBJ1-2,TGTGCCAGCTACCGGGCGAAGACACAGGGAACGGATGGCTACGCCTTC,CASYRAKTQGTDGYAF
TRBV6-6,once,15,.,TRBJ2-3,TGCGCCGGCAGCCACGGGACTTATGTCCCAGATACACAGTATTTT,CAGSHGTYVPDTQYF
TRBV18,.,14,TRBD2,TRBJ2-3,TGTGCCAGCTCACCAACGGGGAGGGATCAGCCCCAGTATTTT,CASSPTGRDQPQYF
TRBV10-1,.,15,.,TRBJ2-3,TGCACCAGCAGTGACGAGGGTAAACAGCACGATACACAGTATTTT,CTSSDEGKQHDTQYF
TRBV11-2,.,18,TRBD1,TRBJ1-1,TGTGCCAGCAGTCGAGGGGGCGCAGGTCCTTGGGGGAACACTGAAGCTTTATTT,CASSRGGAGPWGNTEALF
TRBV11-2,.,16,TRBD2,TRBJ2-1,TGTGCCAGCAGATCCGTAGCGGGAGGATATGGCAATGAGCAGTGCTTC,CASRSVAGGYGNEQCF
TRBV28,few,17,TRBD2,TRBJ2-1,TGTGCCAGCAGTTTATCGGCCGGGAGGGTCGCCTACAATGAGCAGTTCTTC,CASSLSAGRVAYNEQFF